These T cell receptor beta chains were read from a single sample in a study of shared T cell receptors in the human thymus. TCRdb's copy holds only in-frame clones and misses some; the assay was immunoSEQ multiplex PCR. This sample has 700,000 or so clones, with 80% to 90% found just once. These data were likewise used in another study, on human thymus T cells.

The sequencing input was thymocytes. Receptors originate from a girl under three years old with a congenital heart defect. The CDR3 runs from the conserved cysteine through the conserved F or W. The D gene is left open where the match is weak. For some rows the clone size is stated as once, few or many, or as a class when expanded; others skip it.

CDR3 DNA: TGTGCCAGCAGCCCGGCGGCCCCTCCCCTTTTTGGAAACACCATATATTTT; CDR3 protein: CASSPAAPPLFGNTIYF; D gene: -; J gene: TRBJ1-3; V gene: TRBV14; clone size: -
CDR3 DNA: TGTGCCTGGAGTCGAACCCCTATGACCCAGTACTTC; CDR3 protein: CAWSRTPMTQYF; D gene: -; J gene: TRBJ2-5; V gene: TRBV30; clone size: -
CDR3 DNA: TGTGCCAGCAGCTGCGAGGCATATGACAGTCTGAATTACGAGCAGTACTTC; CDR3 protein: CASSCEAYDSLNYEQYF; D gene: -; J gene: TRBJ2-7; V gene: TRBV7-9; clone size: -
CDR3 DNA: TGTGCCAGCAGTTTCCACCAGGGGACGGGCACTGAAGCTTTCTTT; CDR3 protein: CASSFHQGTGTEAFF; D gene: -; J gene: TRBJ1-1; V gene: TRBV28; clone size: -
CDR3 DNA: TGTGCCAGCAGCCCAGGGAGACTAGCGGGGACCAAAAGGGATACGCAGTATTTT; CDR3 protein: CASSPGRLAGTKRDTQYF; D gene: TRBD2; J gene: TRBJ2-3; V gene: TRBV11-2; clone size: few
CDR3 DNA: TGTGCCAGCCTCGAGGGGGCGCGGGACTACGAGCAGTACTTC; CDR3 protein: CASLEGARDYEQYF; D gene: -; J gene: TRBJ2-7; V gene: TRBV27; clone size: few
CDR3 DNA: TGTGCCAGCAGGCCGTCCGCAGCTTTCCCTAGTGGCTACACCTTC; CDR3 protein: CASRPSAAFPSGYTF; D gene: -; J gene: TRBJ1-2; V gene: TRBV2; clone size: once
CDR3 DNA: TGTGCCAGCAGCTTTGTGCCGTGGAGCGGGTCGATGAACACTGAAGCTTTCTTT; CDR3 protein: CASSFVPWSGSMNTEAFF; D gene: -; J gene: TRBJ1-1; V gene: TRBV11-2; clone size: -
CDR3 DNA: TGTGCCACCAGCAGATCCCTCACAGATACGCAGTATTTT; CDR3 protein: CATSRSLTDTQYF; D gene: -; J gene: TRBJ2-3; V gene: TRBV15; clone size: once
CDR3 DNA: TGTGCCAGTATAGGGAGGTCTGGGGCCAACGTCCTGACTTTC; CDR3 protein: CASIGRSGANVLTF; D gene: -; J gene: TRBJ2-6; V gene: TRBV19; clone size: -
CDR3 DNA: TGTGCCAGCAGTTACAGGAGGAAATACGAGCAGTACTTC; CDR3 protein: CASSYRRKYEQYF; D gene: -; J gene: TRBJ2-7; V gene: TRBV6-6; clone size: -
CDR3 DNA: TGTGCCAGCAGTTTATCAGGCAGGGTGGATGCAGATACGCAGTATTTT; CDR3 protein: CASSLSGRVDADTQYF; D gene: -; J gene: TRBJ2-3; V gene: TRBV27; clone size: few
CDR3 DNA: TGTGCCAGCGGGAGTCACAGGGGGACCGGGGAGCTGTTTTTT; CDR3 protein: CASGSHRGTGELFF; D gene: TRBD1; J gene: TRBJ2-2; V gene: TRBV7-9; clone size: -
CDR3 DNA: TGTGCCAGTAGTGGTCCGTTTGGGCTCCGGAACACCATATATTTT; CDR3 protein: CASSGPFGLRNTIYF; D gene: -; J gene: TRBJ1-3; V gene: TRBV19; clone size: few
CDR3 DNA: TGTGCCAGCAGTGAATATTACTCGCAGGGGATCCCCTACGAGCAGTACTTC; CDR3 protein: CASSEYYSQGIPYEQYF; D gene: -; J gene: TRBJ2-7; V gene: TRBV25-1; clone size: -
CDR3 DNA: TGTGCCAGCACCGGCCCCAGGGGTCGGAACAATCAGCCCCAGCATTTT; CDR3 protein: CASTGPRGRNNQPQHF; D gene: -; J gene: TRBJ1-5; V gene: TRBV28; clone size: -
CDR3 DNA: TGTGCCAGCAGCACTCATAGCAATCAGCCCCAGCATTTT; CDR3 protein: CASSTHSNQPQHF; D gene: -; J gene: TRBJ1-5; V gene: TRBV7-8; clone size: -
CDR3 DNA: TGTGCCAGCAGCTTCTGGATCCCCGACAGCCACCCTGACAATGAGCAGTTCTTC; CDR3 protein: CASSFWIPDSHPDNEQFF; D gene: -; J gene: TRBJ2-1; V gene: TRBV5-6; clone size: -
CDR3 DNA: TGTGCCAGCAGTTCGGACAGGGTGGGCTATGGCTACACCTTC; CDR3 protein: CASSSDRVGYGYTF; D gene: TRBD1; J gene: TRBJ1-2; V gene: TRBV6-5; clone size: once
CDR3 DNA: TGTGCCAGCCGGGTGGAAGGCTCCTATAATTCACCCCTCCACTTT; CDR3 protein: CASRVEGSYNSPLHF; D gene: -; J gene: TRBJ1-6; V gene: TRBV6-5; clone size: -
CDR3 DNA: TGTGCTAGCAGCTTAAGGGGGTACGCGGTTGATGAGCAGTTCTTC; CDR3 protein: CASSLRGYAVDEQFF; D gene: -; J gene: TRBJ2-1; V gene: TRBV7-7; clone size: few
CDR3 DNA: TGTGCCAGCTCACCAAAGACAGGGGGCCACTATGGCTACACCTTC; CDR3 protein: CASSPKTGGHYGYTF; D gene: TRBD1; J gene: TRBJ1-2; V gene: TRBV18; clone size: -
CDR3 DNA: TGTGCCAGCAATATAGCCCGAAGCACAGATACGCAGTATTTT; CDR3 protein: CASNIARSTDTQYF; D gene: -; J gene: TRBJ2-3; V gene: TRBV9; clone size: -
CDR3 DNA: TGTGCCAGCAGTTACTCGTCGGGGGTAGTAAACACTGAAGCTTTCTTT; CDR3 protein: CASSYSSGVVNTEAFF; D gene: -; J gene: TRBJ1-1; V gene: TRBV6-5; clone size: -
CDR3 DNA: TGTGCCATCAGTGAGTCGGACAGTAGCTCCTACGAGCAGTACTTC; CDR3 protein: CAISESDSSSYEQYF; D gene: -; J gene: TRBJ2-7; V gene: TRBV10-3; clone size: -
CDR3 DNA: TGTGCCAGCAGTTACTCCGGGGTCTCAGGAAACACCATATATTTT; CDR3 protein: CASSYSGVSGNTIYF; D gene: -; J gene: TRBJ1-3; V gene: TRBV6-5; clone size: -
CDR3 DNA: TGTGCTAGTGGTTTGGACGTAAAACAGGGCCTCCACTATGGCTACACCTTC; CDR3 protein: CASGLDVKQGLHYGYTF; D gene: -; J gene: TRBJ1-2; V gene: TRBV12-5; clone size: -
CDR3 DNA: TGTGCCAGCAGTCCTTACCAGGGAACAGATACGCAGTATTTT; CDR3 protein: CASSPYQGTDTQYF; D gene: -; J gene: TRBJ2-3; V gene: TRBV28; clone size: -
CDR3 DNA: TGTGCCAGCAGTTATCGGACGGGGACTAGCGGAGAGACCCAGTACTTC; CDR3 protein: CASSYRTGTSGETQYF; D gene: TRBD2; J gene: TRBJ2-5; V gene: TRBV28; clone size: -
CDR3 DNA: TGTGCCAGCAGTCCTCTAGGGGGCGGCAGGGAAGCTTTCTTT; CDR3 protein: CASSPLGGGREAFF; D gene: TRBD1; J gene: TRBJ1-1; V gene: TRBV6-1; clone size: -
CDR3 DNA: TGCGCCAGCAGCTTTGAGAGGGCCCACCAAGAGACCCAGTACTTC; CDR3 protein: CASSFERAHQETQYF; D gene: -; J gene: TRBJ2-5; V gene: TRBV5-1; clone size: -
CDR3 DNA: TGTGCCAGCAGTTTATTGCCGTGGACAGGGGAAGGCTACACCTTC; CDR3 protein: CASSLLPWTGEGYTF; D gene: TRBD1; J gene: TRBJ1-2; V gene: TRBV27; clone size: -
CDR3 DNA: TGTGCCAGCAGTTTACATAGGAGCTCCTATAATTCACCCCTCCACTTT; CDR3 protein: CASSLHRSSYNSPLHF; D gene: -; J gene: TRBJ1-6; V gene: TRBV28; clone size: -
CDR3 DNA: TGTGCCAGCAGCCTCCCACAGACGAACACTGAAGCTTTCTTT; CDR3 protein: CASSLPQTNTEAFF; D gene: -; J gene: TRBJ1-1; V gene: TRBV5-6; clone size: -
CDR3 DNA: TGTGCCAGCAGCTTACAGGGGGAGGGCTATGGCTACACCTTC; CDR3 protein: CASSLQGEGYGYTF; D gene: TRBD1; J gene: TRBJ1-2; V gene: TRBV5-6; clone size: once